The 14 T cell receptor beta chains presented below share a single source sample, sequenced in a study of blood T cell repertoires in COVID-19. The assay was immunoSEQ multiplex PCR, and TCRdb's table has in-frame clones only and misses some. The sample holds about 360,000 clones; around nine tenths are singletons and the top ten take approximately 2.9%. The sample consisted of peripheral blood. Receptors were obtained from a human donor in a cohort sampled during active COVID-19.

The chain has TRBV5-1 and TRBJ2-1; 10 nucleotides line up with TRBD2. Germline CDR1 and CDR2: SGHRS and YFSETQ. V lost 0 bases to trimming and J lost 9 bases; unmatched junction nucleotides: 6. This CDR3 spans 15 amino acids. The CDR3 DNA is TGCGCCAGCAGCTTGGAGCGGGGGGGCCTGGGTGAGCAGTTCTTC. This translates into CASSLERGGLGEQFF. Full variable domain (outside the CDR3, taken from reference TRBV5-1 and TRBJ2-1): KAGVTQTPRYLIKTRGQQVTLSCSPISGHRSVSWYQQTPGQGLQFLFEYFSETQRNKGNFPGRFSGRQFSNSRSEMNVSTLELGDSALYLCASSLERGGLGEQFFGPGTRLTVL.

This sequence joins TRBV10-3 and TRBJ2-7; maybe TRBD2 (6 bases). Germline-derived CDR1 and CDR2 are ENHRY and SYGVKD. The V end was cut by 6 bases, the J end by 4 bases, with 22 bases between. This CDR3 spans 16 amino acids. Here the CDR3 reads CAISPGLPSEGYEQYF. In DNA, the CDR3 is TGTGCCATCAGCCCGGGACTCCCCTCTGAGGGATACGAGCAGTACTTC.

In regard to this clone: A read error may account for a junction end that differs from germline. The gene calls are TRBV7-7 and TRBJ2-3; TRBD2 aligns across 7 bases. From germline, CDR1 is SSHAT and CDR2 FNYEAQ (reference sequence). The CDR3 totals 18 residues. CDR3 sequence: CASSLARRGEGRADTQYF. The CDR3 coding sequence is TGTGCTAGCAGCTTAGCCCGTAGAGGGGAGGGGAGAGCAGATACGCAGTATTTT.

The chain combines TRBV6-5 with TRBJ1-2, with D tentatively TRBD1 (5 bases). This CDR3 comprises 13 residues. Germline loops: CDR1 MNHEY, CDR2 SVGAGI. Trimming removed 7 bases from V and 7 bases from J, with 16 bases in between. CDR3 coding DNA: TGTGCCAGCATCGCCAGGCAGGGCATTGGCTACACCTTC. Protein product: CASIARQGIGYTF.

The chain has TRBV28 and TRBJ2-2, with D hard to call. Germline V CDR1 and CDR2: MDHEN, SYDVKM. V lost 1 base and J 13 bases, leaving 10 bases between the germline ends. The CDR3 spans 12 residues. CDR3 DNA sequence: TGTGCCAGCAGTTTATCCCTGCGCGTGCTGTTTTTT. Amino acid sequence: CASSLSLRVLFF.

This clone appeared a single time. This chain links TRBV6-5 with TRBJ1-2; the D is unclear. V was trimmed by 6 bases and J by 7 bases, leaving 15 bases between them. The CDR3 runs 13 residues. CDR1 is MNHEY, CDR2 SVGAGI, per germline. This CDR3 is CASSPSKRGGYTF. In nucleotides, the CDR3 is TGTGCCAGCAGCCCCTCTAAGCGGGGTGGCTACACCTTC.

V and J are TRBV7-9 and TRBJ1-1, with D unresolved. The germline V gene has CDR1 SEHNR and CDR2 FQNEAQ (reference sequence). V lost 2 bases to trimming and J lost 1 base, with 5 bases between them. The CDR3 sequence is 13 residues long. DNA of the CDR3: TGTGCCAGCAGCTTAAACAGGAACACTGAAGCTTTCTTT. Its protein product is CASSLNRNTEAFF.

This chain joins TRBV5-1 and TRBJ1-4; D uncertain. V was shortened by 0 bases and J by 7 bases, with 10 bases between the two germline ends. The CDR3 sequence is 14 residues long. Germline loops: CDR1 SGHRS, CDR2 YFSETQ. Here the CDR3 reads CASSLGHRGEKLFF. CDR3 nucleotides: TGCGCCAGCAGCTTGGGCCATCGCGGTGAAAAACTGTTTTTT.

The sample holds one count of this clone. The rearrangement uses TRBV27 and TRBJ2-2; 8 bases match TRBD1. V lost 6 bases, J lost 5 bases, and 5 bases stayed unmatched. The germline V gene has CDR1 MNHEY and CDR2 SMNVEV (reference sequence). The CDR3 has 14 amino acids. This chain's CDR3 is CASSRTGWTGELFF. The CDR3 DNA is TGTGCCAGCAGCCGGACAGGGTGGACCGGGGAGCTGTTTTTT.

This clone came up a few times. This chain connects TRBV9 to TRBJ2-1, with a tentative D call TRBD2 (6 bases). Trimming left V 0 bases short and J 9 bases short, with 13 bases between. In germline, CDR1 is SGDLS, CDR2 YYNGEE. The CDR3 has 14 amino acids. This CDR3 reads CASSVDLARGEQFF. CDR3 DNA sequence: TGTGCCAGCAGCGTAGATCTAGCGCGGGGTGAGCAGTTCTTC.

V gene TRBV30 combines with J gene TRBJ1-1; D gene ambiguous. CDR1 and CDR2 (germline): GTSNPN, SVGIG (reference sequence). This CDR3 has 13 amino acids. V lost 4 bases, J lost 5 bases, and 14 bases lay in between. CDR3 sequence: CAWKEWRRTEAFF. CDR3 DNA sequence: TGTGCCTGGAAGGAATGGCGGAGAACTGAAGCTTTCTTT.

The table lists this clone with a count of one. CDR3 sequence (DNA): TGTGCCAGCAAGGGAGACCGCTCAGAAAAACTGTTTTTT. It is translated as CASKGDRSEKLFF. J is TRBJ1-4 and V is TRBV6-6; D is undetermined. The germline gives CDR1 MNHNY, CDR2 SVGAGI (reference sequence). V lost 7 bases to trimming and J lost 8 bases, with 14 bases between them. The length of the CDR3 is 13 residues.

Concerning this clone itself: At the DNA level, this CDR3 is encoded by other sequences in the same sample as well. The chain recombines TRBV27 with TRBJ1-1; D remains unclear. CDR3 length: 13 amino acids. With 2 bases removed from V and 3 bases from J, the gap between germline ends came to 7 bases. Per germline, CDR1 MNHEY and CDR2 SMNVEV (reference sequence). The CDR3 here is CASSLGPYTEAFF. As DNA, the CDR3 is TGTGCCAGCAGTTTAGGGCCGTACACTGAAGCTTTCTTT.

J is TRBJ2-6 and V is TRBV27; TRBD2 matches 9 bases. Germline V gives CDR1 MNHEY, CDR2 SMNVEV (reference sequence). The CDR3 extends over 19 amino acids. V trimming: 9 bases; J trimming: 0 bases; junction bases outside the gene matches: 15. The chain's CDR3 is CASSSAGGRGPSGANVLTF. CDR3 sequence (DNA): TGTGCCAGTTCCTCAGCGGGAGGCCGAGGGCCCTCTGGGGCCAACGTCCTGACTTTC. The whole variable domain, remainder taken from reference TRBV27 and TRBJ2-6, is EAQVTQNPRYLITVTGKKLTVTCSQNMNHEYMSWYRQDPGLGLRQIYYSMNVEVTDKGDVPEGYKVSRKEKRNFPLILESPSPNQTSLYFCASSSAGGRGPSGANVLTFGAGSRLTVL.